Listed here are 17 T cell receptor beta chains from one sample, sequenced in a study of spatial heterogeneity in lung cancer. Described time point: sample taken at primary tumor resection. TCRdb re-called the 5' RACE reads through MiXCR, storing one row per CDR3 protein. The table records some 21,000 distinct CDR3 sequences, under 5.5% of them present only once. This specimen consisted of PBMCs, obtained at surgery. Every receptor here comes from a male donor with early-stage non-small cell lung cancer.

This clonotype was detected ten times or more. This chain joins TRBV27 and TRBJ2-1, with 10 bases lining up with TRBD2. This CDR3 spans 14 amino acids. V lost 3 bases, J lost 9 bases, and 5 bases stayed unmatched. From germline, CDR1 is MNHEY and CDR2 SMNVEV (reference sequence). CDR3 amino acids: CASSFSGRASEQFF. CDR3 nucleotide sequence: TGTGCCAGCAGTTTCAGCGGGAGGGCCTCTGAGCAGTTCTTC.

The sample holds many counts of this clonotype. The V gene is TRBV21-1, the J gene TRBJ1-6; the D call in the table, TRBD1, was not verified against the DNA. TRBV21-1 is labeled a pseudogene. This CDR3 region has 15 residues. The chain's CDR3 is CASSKAEGDNSPLHF. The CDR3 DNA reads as TGTGCCAGCAGCAAAGCCGAAGGGGATAATTCACCCCTCCACTTT.

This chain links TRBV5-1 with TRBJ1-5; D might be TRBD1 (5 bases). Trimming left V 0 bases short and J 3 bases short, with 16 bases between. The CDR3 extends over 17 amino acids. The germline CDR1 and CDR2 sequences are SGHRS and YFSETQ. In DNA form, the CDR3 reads TGCGCCAGCAGCTTGGGTCCCCTGGGGGAAATCAATCAGCCCCAGCATTTT. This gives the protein CASSLGPLGEINQPQHF. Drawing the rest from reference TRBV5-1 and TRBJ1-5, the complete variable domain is KAGVTQTPRYLIKTRGQQVTLSCSPISGHRSVSWYQQTPGQGLQFLFEYFSETQRNKGNFPGRFSGRQFSNSRSEMNVSTLELGDSALYLCASSLGPLGEINQPQHFGDGTRLSIL.

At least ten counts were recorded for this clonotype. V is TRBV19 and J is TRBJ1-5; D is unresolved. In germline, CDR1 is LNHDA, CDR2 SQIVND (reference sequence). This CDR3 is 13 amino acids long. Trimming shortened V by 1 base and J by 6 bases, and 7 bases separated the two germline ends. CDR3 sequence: CASSIGRSQPQHF. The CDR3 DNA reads TGTGCCAGTAGTATAGGTCGAAGTCAGCCCCAGCATTTT.

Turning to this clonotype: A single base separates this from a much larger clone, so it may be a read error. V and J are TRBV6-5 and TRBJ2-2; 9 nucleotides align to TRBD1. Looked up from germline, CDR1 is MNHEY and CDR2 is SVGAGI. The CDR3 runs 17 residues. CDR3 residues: CASSYSGTGILSGELVF. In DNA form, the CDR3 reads TGTGCCAGCAGTTACTCCGGGACAGGGATATTGAGCGGGGAGCTGGTTTTT.

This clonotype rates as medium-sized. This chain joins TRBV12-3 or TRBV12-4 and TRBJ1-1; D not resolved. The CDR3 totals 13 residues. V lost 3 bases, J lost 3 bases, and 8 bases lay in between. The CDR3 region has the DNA TGTGCCAGCAGTTTGAAGGCGTACACTGAAGCTTTCTTT. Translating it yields CASSLKAYTEAFF.

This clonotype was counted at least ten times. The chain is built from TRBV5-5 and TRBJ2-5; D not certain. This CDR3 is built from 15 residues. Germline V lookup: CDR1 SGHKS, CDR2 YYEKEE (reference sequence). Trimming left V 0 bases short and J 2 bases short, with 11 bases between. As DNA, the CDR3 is TGTGCCAGCAGCTTGGTGGAGAATACGCAAGAGACCCAGTACTTC. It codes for CASSLVENTQETQYF. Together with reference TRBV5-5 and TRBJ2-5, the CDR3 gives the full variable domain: DAGVTQSPTHLIKTRGQQVTLRCSPISGHKSVSWYQQVLGQGPQFIFQYYEKEERGRGNFPDRFSARQFPNYSSELNVNALLLGDSALYLCASSLVENTQETQYFGPGTRLLVL.

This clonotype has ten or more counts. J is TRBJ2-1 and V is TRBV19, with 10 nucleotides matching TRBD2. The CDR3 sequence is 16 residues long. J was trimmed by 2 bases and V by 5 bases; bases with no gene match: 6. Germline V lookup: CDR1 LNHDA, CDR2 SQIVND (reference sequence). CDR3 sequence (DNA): TGTGCCAGTAGTCATAAACTAGCGGGGACCTACAATGAGCAGTTCTTC. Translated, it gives CASSHKLAGTYNEQFF.

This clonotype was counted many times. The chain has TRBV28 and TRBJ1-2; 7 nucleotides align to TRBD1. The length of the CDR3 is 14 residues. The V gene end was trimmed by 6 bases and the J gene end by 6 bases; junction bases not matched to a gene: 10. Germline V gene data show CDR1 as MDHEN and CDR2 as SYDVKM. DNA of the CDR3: TGTGCCAGCAGGCCCTGGAGGCAGGGGGATGGCTACACCTTC. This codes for CASRPWRQGDGYTF.

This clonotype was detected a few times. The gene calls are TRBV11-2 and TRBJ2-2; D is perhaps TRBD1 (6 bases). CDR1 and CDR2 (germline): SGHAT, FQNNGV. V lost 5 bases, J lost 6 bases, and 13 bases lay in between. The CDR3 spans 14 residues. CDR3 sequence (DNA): TGTGCCAGCAGCCCACAGGGAGTTCCCGGGGAGCTGTTTTTT. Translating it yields CASSPQGVPGELFF.

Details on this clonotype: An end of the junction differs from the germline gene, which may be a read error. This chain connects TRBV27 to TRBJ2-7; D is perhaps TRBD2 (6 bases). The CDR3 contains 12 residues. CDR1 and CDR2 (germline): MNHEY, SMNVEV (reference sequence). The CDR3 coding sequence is TGTGCCAGCAGGCGAAGTAGCGGACAATGGGACTTC. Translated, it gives CASRRSSGQWDF.

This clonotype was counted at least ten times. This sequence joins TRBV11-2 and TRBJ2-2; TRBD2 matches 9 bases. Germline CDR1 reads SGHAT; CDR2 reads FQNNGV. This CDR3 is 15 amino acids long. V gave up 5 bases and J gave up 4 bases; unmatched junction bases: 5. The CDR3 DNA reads TGTGCCAGCAGCCCCCGAGCGGGAGGCACCGGGGAGCTGTTTTTT. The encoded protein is CASSPRAGGTGELFF.

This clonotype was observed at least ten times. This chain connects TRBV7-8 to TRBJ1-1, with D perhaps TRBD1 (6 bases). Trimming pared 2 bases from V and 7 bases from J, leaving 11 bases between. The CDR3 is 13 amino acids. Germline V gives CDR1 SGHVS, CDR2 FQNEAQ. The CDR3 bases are TGTGCCAGCAGCTTACAGGGGACGGGTGAAGCTTTCTTT. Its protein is CASSLQGTGEAFF.

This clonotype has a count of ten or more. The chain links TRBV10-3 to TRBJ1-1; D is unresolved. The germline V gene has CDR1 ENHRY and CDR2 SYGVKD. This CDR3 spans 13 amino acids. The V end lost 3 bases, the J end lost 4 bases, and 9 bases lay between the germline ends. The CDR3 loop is CAISDRGGTEAFF. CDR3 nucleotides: TGTGCCATCAGTGACCGGGGAGGCACTGAAGCTTTCTTT.

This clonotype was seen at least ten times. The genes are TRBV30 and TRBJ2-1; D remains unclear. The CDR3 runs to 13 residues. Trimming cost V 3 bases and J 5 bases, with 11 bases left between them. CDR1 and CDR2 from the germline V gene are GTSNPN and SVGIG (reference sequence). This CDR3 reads CAWSRGLNNEQFF. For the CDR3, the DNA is TGTGCCTGGAGCCGCGGCCTGAACAATGAGCAGTTCTTC.

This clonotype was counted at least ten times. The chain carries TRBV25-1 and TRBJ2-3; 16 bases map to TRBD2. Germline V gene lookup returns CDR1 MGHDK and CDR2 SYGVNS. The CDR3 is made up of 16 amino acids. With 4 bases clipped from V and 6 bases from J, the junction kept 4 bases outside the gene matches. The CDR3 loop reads CASSAGLAGGPDTQYF. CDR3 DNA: TGTGCCAGCAGTGCGGGACTAGCGGGAGGGCCCGATACGCAGTATTTT.

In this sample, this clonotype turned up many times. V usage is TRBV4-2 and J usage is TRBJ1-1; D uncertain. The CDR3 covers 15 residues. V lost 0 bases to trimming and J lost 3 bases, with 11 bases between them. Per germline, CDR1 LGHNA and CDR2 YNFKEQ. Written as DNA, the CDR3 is TGTGCCAGCAGCCAAGATGATCAAGGGTACACTGAAGCTTTCTTT. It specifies CASSQDDQGYTEAFF.